This T cell receptor (beta chain) was captured in a study of blood T cell repertoires in COVID-19 (dated by TCRdb to about 2020). Study-wide context: The collaborator samples originated in the United States, Italy and Spain and spanned the acute and convalescent phases of COVID-19. Nearly every sample came with metadata listing a de-identified subject ID, COVID-19 status, age in years and sex. HLA class I and class II types, where available, came from metadata supplied by the sample provider rather than from assay-based typing. The repertoires were made available in a free public database intended to serve as a resource for research on the immune response to SARS-CoV-2. Samples came from the ongoing ImmuneRACE study (first 160 participants) plus 1,254 subjects from 6 global collaborators. Deeply sampled blood TCRbeta repertoires from subjects exposed to, actively infected with, or recovered from COVID-19 were included in the dataset. The prospective study material was composed of cDNA or gDNA derived from T cells, B-cell-depleted T cells, or PBMCs.

The full study reports these points: How much clinical and demographic metadata was included differed by source and by participant, and the metadata was provided uncurated.

Notes on this clone: Its antigen remains unidentified. No clone much larger than this one lies a single base away; base qualities are absent.

TCRbeta CDR3 regions were amplified from genomic DNA using the immunoSEQ Assay, a bias-controlled multiplex PCR. As for the original processing: Nucleated cell counts per sample were estimated from amplification of reference gene primers within the assay. Sequence reads were collapsed and filtered to measure the absolute abundance of every unique TCRbeta CDR3 rearrangement. For each sample, productive Simpson clonality was calculated as the square root of Simpson's diversity index over productive rearrangements. TCRdb took over this immuneACCESS table, retaining in-frame rearrangements with V and J assigned. Such tables are incomplete; in checked studies, under half of the missing clones stem from an unresolved V gene, and the remainder is unexplained. Clone size and the V and J calls come from that table; the DNA yielded D and trimming. Recorded for this sample are over 200,000 clones; less than 90% of them occurred a single time. The ten top clones hold under 2.5% of the sample.

CDR1 and CDR2 are read off the germline V gene as MNHEY and SVGAGI. The junction shows trimming of 4 bases on V and 6 bases on J, and the gene matches do not reach 2 bases of it. The CDR3 numbers 13 residues from cysteine through phenylalanine. Only CDR3 DNA is held: 39 bases, read in frame from base 1. Whole blood was collected in K2EDTA tubes by collaborating institutions according to the institutions' own protocols. Collaborator samples were shipped for TCRbeta analysis as frozen whole blood, isolated PBMCs, or DNA extracted from either sample type. This chain joins TRBV6-5 to TRBJ1-1; 10 central nucleotides agree with TRBD1. The TCR sequence derives from a man aged 35-49 years with active or convalescent COVID-19. The sample consisted of peripheral blood. The CDR3 region has the sequence CASSFGTGAEAFF. The sequenced DNA: TGTGCCAGCAGTTTCGGGACAGGGGCTGAAGCTTTCTTT.